These T cell receptor beta chains were read from a single sample in a study of identical twins. From the 5' RACE reads, TCRdb called clonotypes with MiXCR, one entry per CDR3 protein. The sample consists of approximately 620,000 distinct CDR3 sequences, less than 10% of them appearing once. The same data also contributed to another study, on yellow fever vaccine responses in identical twins.

The sequenced sample was PBMCs. The origin of the receptors is a woman in her late teens or twenties in good health. CDR3s include the opening cysteine and the closing phenylalanine or tryptophan. The D gene is left open where the match is weak. Rows give clone size only sometimes, using once, few, many, or a class for an expanded clone.

v_gene: TRBV20-1; abundance: few; d_gene: TRBD1; j_gene: TRBJ2-6; CDR3nt: TGCAGTGCTCCTAGGGACAGGGGATTTTCTGGGGCCAACGTCCTGACTTTC; CDR3aa: CSAPRDRGFSGANVLTF
v_gene: TRBV7-2; abundance: .; d_gene: .; j_gene: TRBJ2-5; CDR3nt: TGTGCCAGCAGCTCCCACGTGGGCGGGACGCAAGAGACCCAGTACTTC; CDR3aa: CASSSHVGGTQETQYF
v_gene: TRBV7-3; abundance: few; d_gene: TRBD1; j_gene: TRBJ1-6; CDR3nt: TGTGCCAGCAGCGCGACCGGGACAGGGGATTCACCCCTCCACTTT; CDR3aa: CASSATGTGDSPLHF
v_gene: TRBV7-7; abundance: few; d_gene: .; j_gene: TRBJ2-7; CDR3nt: TGTGCTAGCAGCTTAGTCCCGGGACACGGTATTTACGAGCAGTACTTC; CDR3aa: CASSLVPGHGIYEQYF
v_gene: TRBV3-1; abundance: .; d_gene: .; j_gene: TRBJ2-7; CDR3nt: TGTGCCAGCAGCCAAGCAGGGAGGAACGAGCAGTACTTC; CDR3aa: CASSQAGRNEQYF
v_gene: TRBV28; abundance: few; d_gene: .; j_gene: TRBJ1-2; CDR3nt: TGTGCCAGCACCACCACTGATAACTATGGCTACACCTTC; CDR3aa: CASTTTDNYGYTF
v_gene: TRBV20-1; abundance: .; d_gene: .; j_gene: TRBJ1-1; CDR3nt: TGCAGTGCTAGAGGTTTATCAGGTTCGGAAACTGAAGCTTTCTTT; CDR3aa: CSARGLSGSETEAFF
v_gene: TRBV12-3/TRBV12-4; abundance: many; d_gene: .; j_gene: TRBJ1-1; CDR3nt: TGTGCCAGCAGTTTGGACAGACGAAAAGCTTTCTTT; CDR3aa: CASSLDRRKAFF
v_gene: TRBV7-3; abundance: few; d_gene: TRBD2; j_gene: TRBJ2-7; CDR3nt: TGTGCCAGCAGCTTACGCGAGCGGGGGGAGCAGTACTTC; CDR3aa: CASSLRERGEQYF
v_gene: TRBV3-1; abundance: .; d_gene: TRBD1; j_gene: TRBJ2-5; CDR3nt: TGTGCCAGCAGCCGGGGACAGCAGCAAGAGACCCAGTACTTC; CDR3aa: CASSRGQQQETQYF